The subject of this entry is one TCR beta chain. The source of the sample is a study of T cells after yellow fever vaccination. V lost 1 base and J lost 10, with 11 bases in between. Looked up from germline, CDR1 is DFQATT and CDR2 is SNEGSKA (reference sequence). The CDR3 is made up of 12 amino acids. TCRdb redid the calling of the 5' RACE reads with MiXCR, one entry per CDR3 protein. The sample records approximately 550,000 distinct CDR3 sequences, roughly 13% being singletons. This TCR derives from a man aged 30-40 years who received the YFV17D yellow fever vaccine. The rearrangement links TRBV20-1 to TRBJ2-1; D unclear. Sequencing used PBMCs, obtained on the day of the yellow fever booster vaccination. The CDR3: CSARGPAGEQFF. CDR3 in DNA: TGCAGTGCTAGAGGCCCTGCCGGGGAGCAGTTCTTC.